The next 8 T cell receptor beta chains were all read from a single sample in a study of T-cell reconstitution after alpha-beta-depleted transplantation in children. TCRbeta library construction was performed incorporating unique molecular identifiers. Via MiXCR, TCRdb re-called the PCR reads, giving one row per CDR3 protein. The sample holds some 220,000 distinct CDR3 sequences, about 9.2% seen once. The input for sequencing was PBMCs from the stem cell graft donor, taken from the stem cell graft. The source of these receptors is a human donor who donated a stem cell graft to a child with acute lymphoblastic leukemia.

The rearrangement joins TRBV18 to TRBJ2-7; 9 nucleotides match TRBD1. The CDR3 loop spans 14 amino acids. Trimming cost V 6 bases and J 5 bases; bases outside gene matches: 8. Germline values: CDR1 KGHSH, CDR2 LQKENI. CDR3 coding DNA: TGTGCCAGCTCCCCAATGGACAGGGGCGACGAGCAGTACTTC. Protein sequence: CASSPMDRGDEQYF.

This clonotype was picked up many times. The genes are TRBV20-1 and TRBJ1-5; D is ambiguous. Trimming stripped 3 bases from V and 0 bases from J, with 9 bases between. Germline V lookup: CDR1 DFQATT, CDR2 SNEGSKA (reference sequence). This CDR3 has 14 amino acids. The CDR3 nucleotides read TGCAGTGCTAGGGGCGGAAATAGCAATCAGCCCCAGCATTTT. The encoded protein is CSARGGNSNQPQHF.

There are a few counts of this clonotype. The rearrangement uses TRBV7-2 and TRBJ1-2; 9 bases line up with TRBD1. Trimming removed 4 bases from V and 1 base from J; junction bases left unmatched: 7. This CDR3 comprises 16 residues. Germline V CDR1 and CDR2: SGHTA, FQGNSA. The CDR3 nucleotides read TGTGCCAGCAGCTCCGGGACAGGGCCTTTTAACTATGGCTACACCTTC. Protein sequence: CASSSGTGPFNYGYTF.

The chain combines TRBV7-2 with TRBJ2-5; D tentatively fits TRBD1 or TRBD2 (5 bases each). Per germline, CDR1 SGHTA and CDR2 FQGNSA. V was pared by 5 bases and J by 2 bases, with 15 bases between. The CDR3 runs to 15 residues. CDR3 residues: CASSVGDGQQETQYF. The CDR3 nucleotides read TGTGCCAGCAGCGTAGGGGACGGGCAACAAGAGACCCAGTACTTC.

This clonotype was recorded many times. CDR3 residues: CASSLGHSYEQYF. The CDR3 coding sequence is TGTGCCAGCAGTTTGGGACACTCCTACGAGCAGTACTTC. The chain links TRBV27 to TRBJ2-7, with a tentative D call TRBD1 (6 bases). CDR1 MNHEY and CDR2 SMNVEV come from the germline V gene (reference sequence). This CDR3 is 13 amino acids long. Trimming removed 3 bases from V and 0 bases from J, with 6 bases in between.

This clonotype was seen more than once but under ten times. The genes are TRBV12-3 or TRBV12-4 and TRBJ2-5; D is unresolved. The CDR3 has 13 residues. Deletions cut 2 bases from V and 4 bases from J, with 8 bases between. The DNA for the CDR3 is TGTGCCAGCAGTTTATCTGGTTTAGAGACCCAGTACTTC. It encodes CASSLSGLETQYF.

In this sample, this clonotype turned up a few times. V gene TRBV4-3 combines with J gene TRBJ2-7; 8 bases line up with TRBD1. The CDR3 has 16 amino acids. Germline V gene sequence: CDR1 LGHNA, CDR2 YSLEER. J gave up 2 bases and V 4 bases, and 10 bases lay outside the gene matches. The CDR3 reads CASSPTTGTGAYEQYF. Written as DNA, the CDR3 is TGCGCCAGCAGCCCTACTACCGGGACAGGAGCCTACGAGCAGTACTTC.

This clonotype appeared many times. For the CDR3, the DNA is TGCAGCGTTGAAGATCTACGGGCAGGGGTAGGCTACACCTTC. It codes for CSVEDLRAGVGYTF. The chain carries TRBV29-1 and TRBJ1-2; the D gene is possibly TRBD1 (6 bases). Germline loops: CDR1 SQVTM, CDR2 ANQGSEA. The CDR3 contains 14 residues. V was clipped by 0 bases and J by 8 bases, with 16 bases between them.